The count of the clone carrying this TCR beta chain is one. These data originate in a study of blood T cell repertoires in COVID-19. Data came from immunoSEQ multiplex PCR; TCRdb stores just in-frame clones and leaves some out. The sample includes around 250,000 clones, around 84% of them seen just once. The CDR3 sequence is 14 residues long. The V end lost 3 bases, the J end lost 4 bases, and 10 bases lay between the germline ends. CDR1 is KGHSH and CDR2 is LQKENI in the germline V gene. J is TRBJ1-5 and V is TRBV18, with D maybe TRBD1 (6 bases). The sequence derives from a man between 40 and 49 years old who had been exposed to COVID-19. The sequencing input was PBMCs or T cells enriched from blood (not recorded which). CDR3 in amino acids: CASSPRDKNQPQHF. The DNA of the CDR3 is TGTGCCAGCTCACCCCGGGACAAGAATCAGCCCCAGCATTTT.